This is a list of T cell receptor beta chains from one sample in a study of T-cell memory formation after mild COVID-19. TCRdb reprocessed the 5' RACE reads with MiXCR, giving one entry per CDR3 protein. The data show 350,000 to 500,000 distinct CDR3 sequences, with approximately 18% seen just once and under 25% held by the top ten. Material: PBMCs or a T cell subset sorted from them (not recorded which). These receptors all stem from a man between 18 and 29 years old who had mild COVID-19 (a few samples of this study predate the infection). Cell type and time point are not known. CDR3s include the opening cysteine and the closing phenylalanine or tryptophan. A D gene is named only where the DNA matches it firmly. Size tells how often a clone was seen (once, few, many) or the class of an expanded clone, and some rows leave it out.

>few|TRBV20-1|TRBJ1-2|NA
TGCAGTGCTATATGGACCTATGGCTACACCTTC
CSAIWTYGYTF
>NA|TRBV6-2/TRBV6-3|TRBJ1-5|NA
TGTGCCACCCGTTATGGGGGTCAGCCCCAGCATTTT
CATRYGGQPQHF
>few|TRBV6-2/TRBV6-3|TRBJ2-1|TRBD1
TGTGCCAGCAGTTACGGACAGGGACTCAATGAGCAGTTCTTC
CASSYGQGLNEQFF
>few|TRBV10-2|TRBJ2-5|NA
TGCGCCAGCAGTGACAGGTTGTACCAAGAGACCCAGTACTTC
CASSDRLYQETQYF
>NA|TRBV5-1|TRBJ2-5|TRBD1
TGCGCCAGCAGCTCACAGGGGTCAGAGACCCAGTACTTC
CASSSQGSETQYF
>few|TRBV4-1|TRBJ1-1|NA
TGCGCCAGCAGCCAAGAAAGTCCCAGCCCCGCTGAAGCTTTCTTT
CASSQESPSPAEAFF
>few|TRBV7-9|TRBJ1-1|TRBD1
TGTGCCAGCAGCTTTGGACAGGTGAACACTGAAGCTTTCTTT
CASSFGQVNTEAFF
>few|TRBV13|TRBJ1-4|NA
TGTGCCAGCAGCTTAGACTGTGAGGTGGCTAATGAAAAACTGTTTTTT
CASSLDCEVANEKLFF
>NA|TRBV5-1|TRBJ1-4|NA
TGCGCCAGCAGCTCGGGATTTACTAATGAAAAACTGTTTTTT
CASSSGFTNEKLFF
>few|TRBV5-1|TRBJ1-1|TRBD1
TGCGCCAGCAGGAAAGGGACAGGGTCCGGGACTGAAGCTTTCTTT
CASRKGTGSGTEAFF
>few|TRBV27|TRBJ2-6|TRBD1
TGTGCCAGCAAGGGGACAGAGTGGCCTGGGGCCAACGTCCTGACTTTC
CASKGTEWPGANVLTF
>NA|TRBV3-1|TRBJ2-4|TRBD2
TGTGCCAGCAGCCATGGACTAGCGGGGTCGTGGGGAAACATTCAGTACTTC
CASSHGLAGSWGNIQYF
>few|TRBV10-1|TRBJ2-3|TRBD2
TGCGCCAGCAGTGAGTACCCCTCGCGGGGGGGAAACACAGATACGCAGTATTTT
CASSEYPSRGGNTDTQYF
>few|TRBV6-5|TRBJ2-1|NA
TGTGCCGCCTTTGGGGCTGGTGAGCAGTTCTTC
CAAFGAGEQFF
>NA|TRBV4-1|TRBJ2-7|TRBD1
TGCGCCAGCAGCCTAAAAACAGGGGGCGCGGTCCACGAGCAGTACTTC
CASSLKTGGAVHEQYF